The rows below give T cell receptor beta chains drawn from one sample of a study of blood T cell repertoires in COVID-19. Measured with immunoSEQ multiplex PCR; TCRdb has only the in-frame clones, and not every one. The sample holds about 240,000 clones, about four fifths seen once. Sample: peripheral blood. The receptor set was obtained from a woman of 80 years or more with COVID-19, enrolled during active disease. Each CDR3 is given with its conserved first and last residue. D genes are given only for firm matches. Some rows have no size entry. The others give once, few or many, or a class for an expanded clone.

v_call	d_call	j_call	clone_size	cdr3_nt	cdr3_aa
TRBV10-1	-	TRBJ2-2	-	TGCGCCAGCCACACGGAAAGATCGGGAGTCCCGAACACCGGGGAGCTGTTTTTT	CASHTERSGVPNTGELFF
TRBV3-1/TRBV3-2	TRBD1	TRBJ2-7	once	TGTGCCAGCAGCTCCGGGACAGCCCTATCGGGCGAGCAGTACTTC	CASSSGTALSGEQYF
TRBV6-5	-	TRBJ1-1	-	TGTACCTCCGGGGGGAGCACTATGTTCGCTGAAGCTTTCTTT	CTSGGSTMFAEAFF
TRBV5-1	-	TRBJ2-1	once	TGCGCCAGCAGCTTGGCTAACCAGAGGGTCTACAATGAGCAGTTCTTC	CASSLANQRVYNEQFF
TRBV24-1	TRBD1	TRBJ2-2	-	TGTGCCACTACAGGGGGTGTAACCGGGGAGCTGTTTTTT	CATTGGVTGELFF
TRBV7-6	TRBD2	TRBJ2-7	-	TGTGCCAGCAGCCCCGGACTAGCCGGGGAGCAGTACTTC	CASSPGLAGEQYF
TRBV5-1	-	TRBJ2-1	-	TGCGCCAGCAGCTTGGACGGAGTCCGCACCCTTGAGCAGTTCTTC	CASSLDGVRTLEQFF
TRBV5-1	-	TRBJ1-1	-	TGCGCCAGCAGCTTGTCCGCAGGGGATCCTGAAGCTTTCTTT	CASSLSAGDPEAFF
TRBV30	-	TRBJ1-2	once	TGTGCCTGGAGTGTCTGGGGGGGTAACTATGGCTACACCTTC	CAWSVWGGNYGYTF
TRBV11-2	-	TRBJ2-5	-	TGTGCCAGCAGCACATCTAGCTCGGTAAAGACCCAGTACTTC	CASSTSSSVKTQYF
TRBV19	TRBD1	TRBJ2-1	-	TGTGCCAGTAGGAGAGACAGGGCTGATGAGCAGTTCTTC	CASRRDRADEQFF
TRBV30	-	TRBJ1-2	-	TGTGCCTGGAGTGCCAGATCTAACTATGGCTACACCTTC	CAWSARSNYGYTF
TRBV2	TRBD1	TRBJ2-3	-	TGTGCCAGCAGTGATACGACAGGGGGCGGCCGAATCAGGAAGGGAACGCAGTATTTT	CASSDTTGGGRIRKGTQYF
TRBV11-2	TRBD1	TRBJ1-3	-	TGTGCCAGCAGCTCCCTGAGACAGGGAATAGGAGGAAACACCATATATTTT	CASSSLRQGIGGNTIYF
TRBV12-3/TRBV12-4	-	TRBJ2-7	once	TGTGCCAGCAGTTTAGCGGGACTCTACGAGCAGTACTTC	CASSLAGLYEQYF
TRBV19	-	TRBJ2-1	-	TGTGCCAGTAGTATAGAGCTAGCCCGATACAATGAGCAGTTCTTC	CASSIELARYNEQFF
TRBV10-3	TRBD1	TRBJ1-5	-	TGTGCCATCAATAATGGACAGGCCAATCAGCCCCAGCATTTT	CAINNGQANQPQHF
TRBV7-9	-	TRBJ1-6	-	TGTGCCAGCAGCTTAGAGCCAGGCCGGGGGGCACCCCTCCACTTT	CASSLEPGRGAPLHF
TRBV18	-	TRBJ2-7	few	TGTGCCAGCTCACTAAACTACGAGCAGTACTTC	CASSLNYEQYF
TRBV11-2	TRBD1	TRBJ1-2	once	TGTGCCAGCAGCACCGTAAAAGGACAGGGGAACTATGGCTACACCTTC	CASSTVKGQGNYGYTF
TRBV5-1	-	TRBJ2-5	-	TGCGCCAGCAGCTTGGAGGCAGGGAGGAGAGAGACCCAGTACTTC	CASSLEAGRRETQYF
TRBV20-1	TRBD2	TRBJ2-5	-	TGCAGTGCTAGTCCGTTCGGGGAGGGGCGGCGGGAGACCCAGTACTTC	CSASPFGEGRRETQYF
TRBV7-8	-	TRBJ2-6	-	TGTGCCAGCCTAAGGACAGCTGGGGCCAACGTCCTGACTTTC	CASLRTAGANVLTF
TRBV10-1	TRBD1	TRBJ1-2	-	TGCGCCAGCAGTGAGTCGCGGGGACAGGGTTTCTTCTACACCTTC	CASSESRGQGFFYTF
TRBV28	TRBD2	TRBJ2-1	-	TGTGCCAGCAGTCCCGGGACTAGCGGGTTCAATGAGCAGTTCTTC	CASSPGTSGFNEQFF
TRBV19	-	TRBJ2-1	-	TGTGCCAGTAGTATCCAGGGCACCTCCTACAATGAGCAGTTCTTC	CASSIQGTSYNEQFF
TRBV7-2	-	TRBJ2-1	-	TGTGCCAGCAGCTCCCGCGGTCAGGGAACCAATGAGCAGTTCTTC	CASSSRGQGTNEQFF
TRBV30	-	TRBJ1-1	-	TGTGCCTGGACCCAGGGGTTTGAAACTGAAGCTTTCTTT	CAWTQGFETEAFF
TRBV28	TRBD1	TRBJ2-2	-	TGTGCCAGCAGGACAGGGGGCCCCGGGGAGCTGTTTTTT	CASRTGGPGELFF
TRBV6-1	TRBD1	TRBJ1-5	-	TGTGCCAGCAGTGACGGGACAGGGAGAATTCAGCCCCAGCATTTT	CASSDGTGRIQPQHF
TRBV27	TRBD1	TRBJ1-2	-	TGTGCCAGCAGCCGGTCCGGGACAGGGGGCTACACCTTC	CASSRSGTGGYTF
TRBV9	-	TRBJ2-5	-	TGTGCCAGCAGCGTAAGCCTAGTCGGAGAGACCCAGTACTTC	CASSVSLVGETQYF
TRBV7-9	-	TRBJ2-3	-	TGTGCCAGCAGCCTAACTGCCCCGGGATTTCAGTATTTT	CASSLTAPGFQYF
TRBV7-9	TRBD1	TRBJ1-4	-	TGTGCCAGCAGCTTTGTGGACAGGGGGTTCACTAATGAAAAACTGTTTTTT	CASSFVDRGFTNEKLFF
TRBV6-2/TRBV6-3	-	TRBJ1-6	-	TGTGCCAGCAGTTACTCACAAGGGGGTAGCTCCTATAATTCACCCCTCCACTTT	CASSYSQGGSSYNSPLHF
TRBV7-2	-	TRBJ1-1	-	TGTGCCAGCAGCGGACAAAGGAACACTGAAGCTTTCTTT	CASSGQRNTEAFF
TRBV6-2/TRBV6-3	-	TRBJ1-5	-	TGTGCCAGCAGTACACAGGGTTCGCGACAGCCCCAGCATTTT	CASSTQGSRQPQHF
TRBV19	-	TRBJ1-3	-	TGTGCCAGTACCAAATTCGGCACAGGCGGCTCTGGAAACACCATATATTTT	CASTKFGTGGSGNTIYF
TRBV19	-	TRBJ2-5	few	TGTGCCAGTAACCCTGGAGGAGGGTTGGAGACCCAGTACTTC	CASNPGGGLETQYF
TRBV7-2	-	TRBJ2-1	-	TGTGCCAGCAGCTCGACTAGGCACCCGGGCAATGAGCAGTTCTTC	CASSSTRHPGNEQFF
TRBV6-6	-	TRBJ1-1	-	TGTGCCAGCAGTGCCGCTAACTTACCGAACACTGAAGCTTTCTTT	CASSAANLPNTEAFF
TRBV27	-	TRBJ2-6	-	TGTGCCAGCAGTTCCTGGAGGGCCGGGGCCAACGTCCTGACTTTC	CASSSWRAGANVLTF
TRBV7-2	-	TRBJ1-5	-	TGTGCCAGCAGCTTAAAAGGGGACACATTAGCAAATCAGCCCCAGCATTTT	CASSLKGDTLANQPQHF
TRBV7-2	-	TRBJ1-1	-	TGTGCCAGCGGTTACATGAACACTGAAGCTTTCTTT	CASGYMNTEAFF
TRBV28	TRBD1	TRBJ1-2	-	TGTGCCAGCAGCTTATGGGGGACAGGTGACCCACCCCTCTATGGCTACACCTTC	CASSLWGTGDPPLYGYTF
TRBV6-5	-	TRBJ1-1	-	TGTGCCAGCAGCCCGGGGAGGGCGTCGACTTTCTTT	CASSPGRASTFF
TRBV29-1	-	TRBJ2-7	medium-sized	TGCAGCGCCTTAACGACAGAAAGCTCCTACGAGCAGTACTTC	CSALTTESSYEQYF
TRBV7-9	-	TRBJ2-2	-	TGTGCCAGCAGTAAAGGTCCCGGGTCGGGCGGGGAGCTGTTTTTT	CASSKGPGSGGELFF
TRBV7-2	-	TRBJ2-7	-	TGTGCCAGCAGCTTAAACAGGAACTACGAGCAGTACTTC	CASSLNRNYEQYF
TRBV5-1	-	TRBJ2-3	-	TGCGCCAGCAGGGGGCAGGGAGATACGCAGTATTTT	CASRGQGDTQYF